The 21 T cell receptor beta chains in this list originate from one sample, sequenced in a study of response to subunit inactivated influenza vaccine. Each CDR3 protein gets one entry after TCRdb re-called the RT-PCR reads with MiXCR. The sample yields roughly 500,000 distinct CDR3 sequences, approximately 15% seen once. Sample: CD4+ T cells sorted from PBMCs, taken about 24 months after vaccination. These receptors were taken from a man aged 45 to 70 who received an inactivated influenza vaccine.

This clonotype was seen only a few times. The V and J genes are TRBV5-1 and TRBJ2-1; 9 bases line up with TRBD1. After removal of 0 bases from V and 5 bases from J, the junction contained 6 bases not matched to a gene. The CDR3 has 16 residues. The germline V gene has CDR1 SGHRS and CDR2 YFSETQ. CDR3 amino acids: CASSLEGTGKNNEQFF. CDR3 nucleotide sequence: TGCGCCAGCAGCTTGGAAGGGACAGGGAAAAACAATGAGCAGTTCTTC.

This clonotype was seen once. The J gene is TRBJ1-4, the V gene TRBV27; D gene uncertain. V was cut by 2 bases and J by 0 bases, with 13 bases left in between. This CDR3 region has 17 residues. The germline gives CDR1 MNHEY, CDR2 SMNVEV (reference sequence). For the CDR3, the DNA is TGTGCCAGCAGTTTAAGAGTCCATACTGCAACTAATGAAAAACTGTTTTTT. It yields the protein CASSLRVHTATNEKLFF.

CDR3 sequence: CASSEILIRQGFPGELFF. DNA for the CDR3: TGTGCCAGCAGTGAAATTTTAATCAGACAGGGGTTCCCCGGGGAGCTGTTTTTT. The chain uses TRBV25-1 and TRBJ2-2, with 8 bases identical to TRBD1. Germline V lookup: CDR1 MGHDK, CDR2 SYGVNS. The CDR3 is 18 amino acids. V was clipped by 2 bases and J by 6 bases; unmatched bases: 14.

The chain combines TRBV20-1 with TRBJ2-5, with no clear D. The germline CDR1 and CDR2 sequences are DFQATT and SNEGSKA (reference sequence). This CDR3 has 13 residues. Trimming took 1 base from V and 5 from J, leaving 11 bases between them. DNA for the CDR3: TGCAGTGCTAGAGCATGGGTTCGGGAGACCCAGTACTTC. This codes for CSARAWVRETQYF.

This clonotype has just a few counts. The DNA for the CDR3 is TGTGCCAGCAGTTTAAACCGACAGGGTTGGAACACCATATATTTT. Its protein is CASSLNRQGWNTIYF. The chain employs TRBV12-3 or TRBV12-4 and TRBJ1-3, with 7 bases identical to TRBD1. Trimming at V came to 2 bases and at J to 7 bases, leaving 8 bases not matched to a gene. The length of the CDR3 is 15 residues.

The chain carries TRBV4-1 and TRBJ1-1; D is perhaps TRBD1 (6 bases). The CDR3 sequence is 14 residues long. Germline CDR1 and CDR2: MGHRA and YSYEKL. V was shortened by 0 bases and J by 7 bases, with 12 bases between the two germline ends. The CDR3, as DNA: TGCGCCAGCAGCCAAGAGGACAGACGTAATGAAGCTTTCTTT. Residues: CASSQEDRRNEAFF.

In this sample, this clonotype turned up a few times. The rearrangement joins TRBV6-5 to TRBJ2-1, with D perhaps TRBD1 (5 bases). Per germline, CDR1 MNHEY and CDR2 SVGAGI. CDR3 length equals 14 residues. Trimming removed 4 bases from V and 4 bases from J, with 11 bases in between. CDR3 residues: CASSLQARYNEQFF. CDR3 coding DNA: TGTGCCAGCAGTTTACAGGCCCGATACAATGAGCAGTTCTTC.

This clonotype was observed many times. The rearrangement links TRBV5-1 to TRBJ1-6, with D perhaps TRBD1 (6 bases). The V end lost 0 bases, the J end lost 8 bases, and 6 bases lay between the germline ends. Germline CDR1 is SGHRS and CDR2 is YFSETQ. This CDR3 region has 13 residues. The chain's CDR3 is CASSLGTDSPLHF. The CDR3 nucleotides read TGCGCCAGCAGCTTGGGGACAGATTCACCCCTCCACTTT.

V gene TRBV4-3 combines with J gene TRBJ2-3; D remains ambiguous. The CDR3 totals 15 residues. With 0 bases removed from V and 3 bases from J, the gap between germline ends came to 10 bases. CDR1 and CDR2 (germline): LGHNA, YSLEER. CDR3 loop: CASSQEGRKTDTQYF. The CDR3 coding sequence is TGCGCCAGCAGCCAAGAAGGCAGAAAGACAGATACGCAGTATTTT.

The chain recombines TRBV21-1 with TRBJ2-4; the table's D call of TRBD1 was not tested on the DNA. TRBV21-1 is designated a pseudogene. There are 15 residues in the CDR3. The CDR3 sequence is CASSKEGTGENIQYF. CDR3 DNA: TGTGCCAGCAGCAAAGAAGGAACAGGGGAAAACATTCAGTACTTC.

This clonotype was detected once. The rearrangement joins TRBV4-3 to TRBJ2-6, with unresolved D. Per germline, CDR1 LGHNA and CDR2 YSLEER. Deletions cut 1 base from V and 1 base from J, with 5 bases between. The CDR3 runs to 15 residues. CDR3 bases: TGCGCCAGCAGCCAAGGGGTTTCTGGGGCCAACGTCCTGACTTTC. Amino acid sequence: CASSQGVSGANVLTF.

V is TRBV2 and J is TRBJ2-2; TRBD1 is a possible D gene (6 bases). With 4 bases removed from V and 7 bases from J, the gap between germline ends came to 16 bases. CDR3 length: 15 amino acids. Germline V gives CDR1 SNHLY, CDR2 FYNNEI. CDR3 bases: TGTGCCAGCAGTGCCGACAGGTGGAGGATCGGGGAGCTGTTTTTT. Translated, it gives CASSADRWRIGELFF.

This clonotype has more than one count but fewer than ten. This chain joins TRBV7-8 and TRBJ2-3; D unclear. Germline V CDR1 and CDR2: SGHVS, FQNEAQ. The CDR3 extends over 14 amino acids. Trimming took off 1 base at V and 2 bases at J, with 7 bases between the two ends. CDR3 coding DNA: TGTGCCAGCAGCTTAGTACAGAACACAGATACGCAGTATTTT. This codes for CASSLVQNTDTQYF. Using reference TRBV7-8 and TRBJ2-3 for the parts outside the CDR3, the full variable domain is GAGVSQSPRYKVAKRGQDVALRCDPISGHVSLFWYQQALGQGPEFLTYFQNEAQLDKSGLPSDRFFAERPEGSVSTLKIQRTQQEDSAVYLCASSLVQNTDTQYFGPGTRLTVL.

This clonotype was counted ten times or more. The chain carries TRBV7-2 and TRBJ1-2, with D unclear. This CDR3 region has 13 residues. Trimming took 4 bases from V and 13 from J, leaving 19 bases between them. CDR1 and CDR2 (germline): SGHTA, FQGNSA. The DNA of the CDR3 is TGTGCCAGCAGCTCCACACCCCGGGAATCTACCACCTTC. Translated, it gives CASSSTPRESTTF.

The chain joins TRBV28 to TRBJ2-2; D tentatively fits TRBD1 or TRBD2 (6 bases each). The germline gives CDR1 MDHEN, CDR2 SYDVKM. The CDR3 contains 16 residues. Deletions cut 6 bases from V and 0 bases from J, with 14 bases between. CDR3 DNA: TGTGCCAGCAGCCGAGGGGGGTACGCGAACACCGGGGAGCTGTTTTTT. Amino acids: CASSRGGYANTGELFF.

This clonotype appeared a few times. V and J are TRBV4-1 and TRBJ2-1; 7 nucleotides line up with TRBD2. Germline V gene lookup returns CDR1 MGHRA and CDR2 YSYEKL. J was trimmed by 6 bases and V by 6 bases; bases with no gene match: 11. There are 15 residues in the CDR3. CDR3 nucleotide sequence: TGCGCCAGCAGTTTTCTAGCGGCCGTCGGCAATGAGCAGTTCTTC. Encoded protein: CASSFLAAVGNEQFF.

CDR3 region: CASSKVHTGTPIHSNQPQHF. CDR3 DNA: TGTGCCAGCAGCAAAGTTCATACAGGCACCCCCATTCATAGCAATCAGCCCCAGCATTTT. The V call is TRBV21-1, the J call TRBJ1-5; the table's D call, TRBD1, has no DNA check behind it. TRBV21-1 is a pseudogene locus. The CDR3 totals 20 residues.

The rearrangement uses TRBV29-1 and TRBJ2-1, with TRBD2 matching 11 bases. The CDR3 loop spans 18 amino acids. CDR1 is SQVTM and CDR2 is ANQGSEA in the germline V gene. V gave up 3 bases and J gave up 8 bases; unmatched junction bases: 18. The CDR3 sequence is CSVELRLAGKRISYEQFF. The DNA of the CDR3 is TGCAGCGTTGAGCTCCGACTAGCGGGAAAAAGAATATCATATGAGCAGTTCTTC.

The J gene is TRBJ2-7, the V gene TRBV20-1, with TRBD2 identical over 16 bases. J gave up 7 bases and V 6 bases, and 18 bases lay outside the gene matches. Germline CDR1 reads DFQATT; CDR2 reads SNEGSKA (reference sequence). This CDR3 contains 18 residues. CDR3 region: CSAQRPGLAGGTRSEQYF. CDR3 sequence (DNA): TGCAGTGCCCAGAGACCGGGACTAGCGGGAGGGACCCGTAGTGAGCAGTACTTC.

V is TRBV28 and J is TRBJ2-5; D is unresolved. Trimming pared 3 bases from V and 5 bases from J, leaving 10 bases between. Germline V CDR1 and CDR2: MDHEN, SYDVKM. The CDR3 has 13 residues. CDR3 protein: CASSFFSEETQYF. Written as DNA, the CDR3 is TGTGCCAGCAGTTTCTTCAGCGAGGAGACCCAGTACTTC.

In this sample, this clonotype turned up a few times. The V call is TRBV7-9, the J call TRBJ2-3; D might be TRBD2 (6 bases). The ends were cut back, 1 base at V and 4 bases at J, with 15 bases in the middle. The CDR3 has 16 residues. Looked up from germline, CDR1 is SEHNR and CDR2 is FQNEAQ (reference sequence). This chain's CDR3 is CASSLDGGTLADTQYF. CDR3 DNA: TGTGCCAGCAGCTTAGATGGCGGGACCCTGGCAGATACGCAGTATTTT.